Shown below are 7 T cell receptor beta chains from a single sample sequenced in a study of vaccination and CD4 T cells after COVID-19. At the Johns Hopkins FTIC core, DNA taken from cultured CD4+ T cells was sequenced by way of the Oncomine TCR Beta short-read assay. From the PCR reads, TCRdb called clonotypes with MiXCR, one entry per CDR3 protein. The table shows approximately 19,000 distinct CDR3 sequences, with 51% occurring only once. Their antigen targets remain unknown. Stated treatment: approximately nine-day PBMC culture with coronavirus spike peptide pools or control peptides (ViraFEST assay). Sample: CD4+ T cells from blood, cultured in vitro, taken before SARS-CoV-2 vaccination. The receptor set was obtained from a human donor who had recovered from COVID-19.

V usage is TRBV19 and J usage is TRBJ1-6, with 7 bases that match TRBD1. The CDR3 sequence is 16 residues long. J gave up 6 bases and V 6 bases, and 11 bases lay outside the gene matches. Germline V gene lookup returns CDR1 LNHDA and CDR2 SQIVND (reference sequence). This CDR3 reads CASSRGGQQGNSPLHF. CDR3 in DNA: TGTGCCAGTAGCCGAGGGGGCCAACAGGGTAATTCACCCCTCCACTTT. The whole variable domain, remainder taken from reference TRBV19 and TRBJ1-6, is DGGITQSPKYLFRKEGQNVTLSCEQNLNHDAMYWYRQDPGQGLRLIYYSQIVNDFQKGDIAEGYSVSREKKESFPLTVTSAQKNPTAFYLCASSRGGQQGNSPLHFGNGTRLTVT.

This clonotype was detected only a few times. The chain employs TRBV10-1 and TRBJ2-3; D not resolved. The CDR3 extends over 13 amino acids. Trimming removed 8 bases at V and 6 bases at J, with 15 bases between. In germline, CDR1 is WNHNN, CDR2 SYGVQD (reference sequence). CDR3 amino acids: CASLADGNDTQYF. For the CDR3, the DNA is TGCGCCAGCCTGGCGGACGGAAACGATACGCAGTATTTT.

The chain joins TRBV19 to TRBJ2-7; TRBD1 might be the D (5 bases). Deletions cut 3 bases from V and 3 bases from J, with 18 bases between. Germline V gives CDR1 LNHDA, CDR2 SQIVND (reference sequence). The CDR3 is made up of 16 amino acids. CDR3 in DNA: TGTGCCAGTAGTATCCGCGCTGAGACAGTCTACTACGAGCAGTACTTC. Encoded protein: CASSIRAETVYYEQYF.

V is TRBV12-3 or TRBV12-4 and J is TRBJ1-1; 8 positions match TRBD1. J gave up 5 bases and V 8 bases, and 10 bases lay outside the gene matches. The CDR3 loop spans 14 amino acids. The CDR3 sequence is CASGQGYRGTEAFF. The CDR3 region has the DNA TGTGCCAGCGGACAGGGCTACAGGGGTACTGAAGCTTTCTTT.

The V call is TRBV6-1, the J call TRBJ2-1; D might be TRBD1 (5 bases). The CDR3 is 14 residues long. Germline loops: CDR1 MNHNS, CDR2 SASEGT. With 6 bases removed from V and 0 bases from J, the gap between germline ends came to 9 bases. The CDR3 DNA is TGTGCCAGCAGAAGACAGAGCTCCTACAATGAGCAGTTCTTC. The encoded protein is CASRRQSSYNEQFF.

The DNA of the CDR3 is TGTGCCAGCAGCTCACCCCTCTTCTACGAGCAGTACTTC. Residues: CASSSPLFYEQYF. The chain is built from TRBV11-2 and TRBJ2-7; D is unresolved. CDR3 length: 13 amino acids. Trimming pared 4 bases from V and 3 bases from J, leaving 10 bases between. Per germline, CDR1 SGHAT and CDR2 FQNNGV.

The V and J genes are TRBV7-8 and TRBJ2-7; 7 bases are shared with TRBD2. The junction had 4 bases not matched to a gene; V was cut back by 3 bases and J by 5 bases. Per germline, CDR1 SGHVS and CDR2 FQNEAQ. This CDR3 comprises 13 residues. The DNA for the CDR3 is TGTGCCAGCAGCTTGGCGGGAGTCAACGAGCAGTACTTC. This sequence encodes CASSLAGVNEQYF.